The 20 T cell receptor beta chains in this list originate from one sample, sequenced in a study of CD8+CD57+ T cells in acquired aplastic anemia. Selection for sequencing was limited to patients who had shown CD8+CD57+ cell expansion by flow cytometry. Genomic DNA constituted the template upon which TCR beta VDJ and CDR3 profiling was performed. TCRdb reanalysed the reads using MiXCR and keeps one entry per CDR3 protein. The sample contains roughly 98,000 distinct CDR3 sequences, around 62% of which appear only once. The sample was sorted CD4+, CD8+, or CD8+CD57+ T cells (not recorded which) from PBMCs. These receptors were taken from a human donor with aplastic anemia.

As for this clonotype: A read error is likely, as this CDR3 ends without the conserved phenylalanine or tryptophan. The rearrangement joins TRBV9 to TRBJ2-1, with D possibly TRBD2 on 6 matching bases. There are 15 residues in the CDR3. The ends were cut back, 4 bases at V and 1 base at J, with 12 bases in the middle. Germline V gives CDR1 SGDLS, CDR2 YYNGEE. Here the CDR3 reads CASSPGGKSYNEQFL. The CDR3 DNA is TGTGCCAGCAGCCCCGGAGGGAAATCCTACAATGAGCAGTTCCTC.

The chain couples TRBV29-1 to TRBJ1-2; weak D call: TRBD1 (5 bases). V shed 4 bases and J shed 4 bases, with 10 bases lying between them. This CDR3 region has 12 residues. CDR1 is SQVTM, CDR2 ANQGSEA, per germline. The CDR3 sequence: CSVVDSFYGYTF. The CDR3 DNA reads TGCAGCGTTGTCGACAGTTTCTATGGCTACACCTTC.

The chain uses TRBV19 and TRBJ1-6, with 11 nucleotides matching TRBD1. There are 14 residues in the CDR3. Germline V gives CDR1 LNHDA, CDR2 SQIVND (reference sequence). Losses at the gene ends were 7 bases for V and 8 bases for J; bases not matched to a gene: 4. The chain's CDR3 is CASMGTGGHSPLHF. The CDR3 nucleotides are TGTGCCAGTATGGGGACAGGGGGGCATTCACCCCTCCACTTT. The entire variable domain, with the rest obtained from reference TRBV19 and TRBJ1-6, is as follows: DGGITQSPKYLFRKEGQNVTLSCEQNLNHDAMYWYRQDPGQGLRLIYYSQIVNDFQKGDIAEGYSVSREKKESFPLTVTSAQKNPTAFYLCASMGTGGHSPLHFGNGTRLTVT.

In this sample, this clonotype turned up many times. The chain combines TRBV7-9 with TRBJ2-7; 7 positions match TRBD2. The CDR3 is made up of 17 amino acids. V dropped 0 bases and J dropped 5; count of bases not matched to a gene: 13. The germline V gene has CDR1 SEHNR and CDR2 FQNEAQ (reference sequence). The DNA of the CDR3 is TGTGCCAGCAGCTTAGCCAGGGAGGGTAAAGAACTGAACGAGCAGTACTTC. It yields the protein CASSLAREGKELNEQYF.

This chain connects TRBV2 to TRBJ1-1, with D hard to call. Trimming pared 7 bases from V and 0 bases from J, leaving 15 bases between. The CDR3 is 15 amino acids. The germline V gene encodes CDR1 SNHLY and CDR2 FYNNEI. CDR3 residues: CASKDRRILNTEAFF. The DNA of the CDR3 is TGTGCCAGCAAGGACCGTCGGATATTGAACACTGAAGCTTTCTTT.

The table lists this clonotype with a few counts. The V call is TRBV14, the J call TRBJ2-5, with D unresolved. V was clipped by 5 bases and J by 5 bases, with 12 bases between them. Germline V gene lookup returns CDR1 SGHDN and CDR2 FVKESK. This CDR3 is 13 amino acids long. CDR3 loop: CASSGKGIETQYF. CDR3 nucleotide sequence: TGTGCCAGCAGCGGAAAGGGCATCGAGACCCAGTACTTC.

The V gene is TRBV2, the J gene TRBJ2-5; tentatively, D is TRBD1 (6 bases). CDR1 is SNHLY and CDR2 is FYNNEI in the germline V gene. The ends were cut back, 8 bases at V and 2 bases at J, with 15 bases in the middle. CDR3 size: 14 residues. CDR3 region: CASGDTRGQETQYF. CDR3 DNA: TGTGCCAGCGGGGACACGAGGGGACAAGAGACCCAGTACTTC. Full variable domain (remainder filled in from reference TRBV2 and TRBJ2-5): EPEVTQTPSHQVTQMGQEVILRCVPISNHLYFYWYRQILGQKVEFLVSFYNNEISEKSEIFDDQFSVERPDGSNFTLKIRSTKLEDSAMYFCASGDTRGQETQYFGPGTRLLVL.

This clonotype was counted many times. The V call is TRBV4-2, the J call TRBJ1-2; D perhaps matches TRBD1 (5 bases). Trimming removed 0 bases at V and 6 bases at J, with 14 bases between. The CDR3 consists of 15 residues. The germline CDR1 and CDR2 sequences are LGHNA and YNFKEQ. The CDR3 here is CASSQEGRGDDGYTF. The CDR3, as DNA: TGTGCCAGCAGCCAAGAAGGGCGGGGCGACGATGGCTACACCTTC.

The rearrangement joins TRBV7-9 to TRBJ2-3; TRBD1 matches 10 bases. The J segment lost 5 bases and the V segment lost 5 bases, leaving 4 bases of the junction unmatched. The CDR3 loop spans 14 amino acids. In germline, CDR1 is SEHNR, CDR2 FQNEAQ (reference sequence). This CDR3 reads CASSGQGVGDTQYF. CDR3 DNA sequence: TGTGCCAGCAGCGGACAGGGGGTGGGAGATACGCAGTATTTT.

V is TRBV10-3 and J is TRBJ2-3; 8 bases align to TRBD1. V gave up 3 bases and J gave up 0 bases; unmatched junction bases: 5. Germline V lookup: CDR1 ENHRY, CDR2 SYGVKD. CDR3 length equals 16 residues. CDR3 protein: CAISDGGTGSTDTQYF. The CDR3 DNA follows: TGTGCCATCAGTGATGGCGGGACAGGAAGCACAGATACGCAGTATTTT.

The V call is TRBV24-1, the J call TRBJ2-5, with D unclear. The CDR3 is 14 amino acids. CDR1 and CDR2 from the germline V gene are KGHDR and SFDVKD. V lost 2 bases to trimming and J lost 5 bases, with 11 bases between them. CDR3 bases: TGTGCCACCAGTGATTCGCGCCCAAGGGAGACCCAGTACTTC. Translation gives CATSDSRPRETQYF.

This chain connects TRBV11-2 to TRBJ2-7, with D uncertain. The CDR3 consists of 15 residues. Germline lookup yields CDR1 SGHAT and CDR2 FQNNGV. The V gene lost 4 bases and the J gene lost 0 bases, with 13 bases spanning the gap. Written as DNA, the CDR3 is TGTGCCAGCAGCTCCCTTGCTGGGTACTCCTACGAGCAGTACTTC. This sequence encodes CASSSLAGYSYEQYF.

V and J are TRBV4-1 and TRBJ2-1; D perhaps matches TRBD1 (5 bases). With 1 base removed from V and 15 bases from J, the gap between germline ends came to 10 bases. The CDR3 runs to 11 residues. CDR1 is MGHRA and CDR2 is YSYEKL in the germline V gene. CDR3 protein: CASSQGQLAFF. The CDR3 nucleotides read TGCGCCAGCAGCCAAGGACAGCTCGCGTTCTTC.

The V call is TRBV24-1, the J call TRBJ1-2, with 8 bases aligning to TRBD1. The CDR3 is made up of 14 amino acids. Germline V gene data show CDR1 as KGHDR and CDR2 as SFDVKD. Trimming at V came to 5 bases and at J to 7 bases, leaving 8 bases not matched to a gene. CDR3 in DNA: TGTGCCACCAGTGGGTTCGGACAGGGTGGTGGCTACACCTTC. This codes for CATSGFGQGGGYTF.

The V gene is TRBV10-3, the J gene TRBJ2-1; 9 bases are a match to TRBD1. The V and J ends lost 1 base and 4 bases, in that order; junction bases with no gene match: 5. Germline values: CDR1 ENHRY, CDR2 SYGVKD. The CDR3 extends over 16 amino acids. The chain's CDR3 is CAISEWTGAEYNEQFF. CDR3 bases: TGTGCCATCAGTGAGTGGACAGGGGCTGAGTACAATGAGCAGTTCTTC.

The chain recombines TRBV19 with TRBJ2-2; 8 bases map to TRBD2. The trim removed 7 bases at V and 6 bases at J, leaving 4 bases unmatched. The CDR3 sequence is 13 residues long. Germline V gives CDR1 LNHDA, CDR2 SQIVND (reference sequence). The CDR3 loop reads CASTWTSPGELFF. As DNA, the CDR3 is TGTGCCAGTACCTGGACTAGCCCCGGGGAGCTGTTTTTT.

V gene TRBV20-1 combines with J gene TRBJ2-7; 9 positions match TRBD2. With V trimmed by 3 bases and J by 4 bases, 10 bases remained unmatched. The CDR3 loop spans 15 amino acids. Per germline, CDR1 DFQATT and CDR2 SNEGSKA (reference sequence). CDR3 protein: CSARELTSGPYEQYF. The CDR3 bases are TGCAGTGCTAGGGAGCTTACTAGCGGGCCATACGAGCAGTACTTC.

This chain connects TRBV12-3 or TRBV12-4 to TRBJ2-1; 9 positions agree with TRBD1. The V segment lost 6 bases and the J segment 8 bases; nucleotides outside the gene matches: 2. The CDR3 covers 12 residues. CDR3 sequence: CASRQGAYEQFF. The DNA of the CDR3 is TGTGCCAGCAGACAGGGGGCTTATGAGCAGTTCTTC.

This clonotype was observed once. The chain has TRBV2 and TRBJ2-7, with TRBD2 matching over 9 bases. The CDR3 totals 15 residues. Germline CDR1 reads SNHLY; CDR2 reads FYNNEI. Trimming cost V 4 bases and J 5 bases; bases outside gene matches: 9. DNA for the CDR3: TGTGCCAGCAGTGTATCAGCGGGAGGTAGTAACGAGCAGTACTTC. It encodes CASSVSAGGSNEQYF.

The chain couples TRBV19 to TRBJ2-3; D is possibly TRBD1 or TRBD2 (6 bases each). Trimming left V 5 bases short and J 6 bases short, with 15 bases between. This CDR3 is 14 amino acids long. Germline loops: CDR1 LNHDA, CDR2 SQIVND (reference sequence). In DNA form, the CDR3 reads TGTGCCAGTAGTTGGTCGGGGGCGCCTGATACGCAGTATTTT. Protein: CASSWSGAPDTQYF. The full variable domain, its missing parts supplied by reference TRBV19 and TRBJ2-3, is DGGITQSPKYLFRKEGQNVTLSCEQNLNHDAMYWYRQDPGQGLRLIYYSQIVNDFQKGDIAEGYSVSREKKESFPLTVTSAQKNPTAFYLCASSWSGAPDTQYFGPGTRLTVL.